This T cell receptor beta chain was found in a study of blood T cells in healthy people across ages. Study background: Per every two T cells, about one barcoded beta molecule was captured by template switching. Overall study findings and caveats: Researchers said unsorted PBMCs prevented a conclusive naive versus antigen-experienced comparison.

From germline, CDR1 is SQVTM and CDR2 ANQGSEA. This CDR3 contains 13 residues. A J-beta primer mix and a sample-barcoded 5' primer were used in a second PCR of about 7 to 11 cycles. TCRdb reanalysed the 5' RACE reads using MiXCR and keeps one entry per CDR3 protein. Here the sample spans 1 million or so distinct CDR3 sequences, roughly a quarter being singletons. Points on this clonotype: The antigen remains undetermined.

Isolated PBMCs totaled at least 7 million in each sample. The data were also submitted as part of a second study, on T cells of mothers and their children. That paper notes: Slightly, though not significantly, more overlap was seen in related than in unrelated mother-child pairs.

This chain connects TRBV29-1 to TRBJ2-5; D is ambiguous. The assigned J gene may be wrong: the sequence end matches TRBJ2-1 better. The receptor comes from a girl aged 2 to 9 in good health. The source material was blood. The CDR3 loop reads CSVPFSGYNEQFF. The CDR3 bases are TGCAGCGTTCCTTTCTCAGGTTACAATGAGCAGTTCTTC.